This TCR beta chain was documented in a study of early T cells in non-severe SARS-CoV-2 infection. At the level of the study: Sequencing targeted bulk RNA from unsorted whole blood, leaving chains unpaired.

Each single cDNA molecule received a unique molecular identifier. TCRdb processed the 5' RACE reads anew with MiXCR; each CDR3 protein has one entry. The table shows approximately 110,000 distinct CDR3 sequences, with about 16% occurring only once. Study-wide results and limits: VDJdb matching skewed toward anti-spike CD8 responses, missing private and CD4 specificities.

This CDR3 is built from 14 residues. The germline V gene encodes CDR1 SQVTM and CDR2 ANQGSEA. Trimming cost V 4 bases and J 6 bases, with 17 bases left between them. There are many counts of this clonotype. Its antigen is still unknown. Sequencing input: whole blood. V gene TRBV29-1 combines with J gene TRBJ2-3; D is unresolved. The TCR sequence derives from an adult who was a healthcare worker with PCR-confirmed SARS-CoV-2 infection or an uninfected control (not recorded which). CDR3 sequence: CSVGGLKGPDTQYF. CDR3 sequence (DNA): TGCAGCGTTGGGGGTCTCAAAGGGCCGGATACGCAGTATTTT.